This TCR beta chain emerged from a study of CD8 T cells in ankylosing spondylitis. This clonotype was detected many times. The antigen is undetermined. Study-wide results and caveats: Disease-linked clones were reportedly significantly enriched in matched ankylosing spondylitis synovial fluid. As for the disease-linked clones, they showed a CD8+ phenotype and occurred at relatively low frequencies in peripheral blood.

As the method for making TCR beta libraries, quantitative 5'-RACE with molecular barcodes was used. TCRdb redid the calling of the 5' RACE reads with MiXCR, one entry per CDR3 protein. The sample shows around 25,000 distinct CDR3 sequences, 2% to 3% of them seen only once. The source material was blood, either unsorted or a sorted T cell fraction (not recorded which). The sequence was obtained from a female donor with ankylosing spondylitis or in good health (not recorded which).

The chain's CDR3 is CASSVEPDTQYF. CDR3 in DNA: TGTGCCAGCAGCGTAGAGCCAGATACGCAGTATTTT. This chain uses TRBV9 with TRBJ2-3; D gene unclear. V was cut by 0 bases and J by 4 bases, with 3 bases left in between. CDR1 is SGDLS, CDR2 YYNGEE, per germline. This CDR3 region has 12 residues. The whole variable domain, remainder taken from reference TRBV9 and TRBJ2-3, is DSGVTQTPKHLITATGQRVTLRCSPRSGDLSVYWYQQSLDQGLQFLIQYYNGEERAKGNILERFSAQQFPDLHSELNLSSLELGDSALYFCASSVEPDTQYFGPGTRLTVL.